These 9 T cell receptor beta chains share one sample of origin, sequenced in a study of T cell responses to AZD1222 COVID-19 vaccine. Assay: immunoSEQ multiplex PCR; the TCRdb copy retains only in-frame clones and omits some. Among approximately 89,000 clones listed, around nine tenths were seen once. Sequences were derived from peripheral blood, sampled 28 days after the second AZD1222 dose. The receptors stem from an adult who received the AZD1222 COVID-19 vaccine.

The V call is TRBV29-1, the J call TRBJ2-1; D is perhaps TRBD1 (5 bases). Trimming shortened V by 6 bases and J by 0 bases, and 12 bases separated the two germline ends. This CDR3 is 14 amino acids long. The germline gives CDR1 SQVTM, CDR2 ANQGSEA. CDR3 nucleotides: TGCAGCGTCACAGGAACCGTCTCCTACAATGAGCAGTTCTTC. This gives the protein CSVTGTVSYNEQFF.

In the case of this clone: A read error may produce the germline difference seen at one junction end. The chain uses TRBV7-7 and TRBJ2-3; possibly TRBD1 for D (6 bases). The CDR3 is 15 amino acids. Germline-derived CDR1 and CDR2 are SSHAT and FNYEAQ (reference sequence). The CDR3 reads CASSLGRGFADTQYF. The CDR3 DNA reads TGTGCTAGCAGCTTGGGCAGGGGATTTGCAGATACGCAGTATTTT.

This clone showed up just once. The chain recombines TRBV11-3 with TRBJ1-2, with a weak D call TRBD1 (6 bases). The CDR3 covers 14 residues. V dropped 5 bases and J dropped 8 bases, with 18 bases sitting between them. The germline V gene encodes CDR1 SGHNT and CDR2 YENEEA. CDR3 DNA sequence: TGTGCCAGCAGCCCAGTCAGGGGCGGAGGAGGCTACACCTTC. Amino acids: CASSPVRGGGGYTF.

Here the CDR3 reads CAVLRGGDYGYTF. CDR3 nucleotides: TGTGCCGTTCTCCGGGGAGGGGACTATGGCTACACCTTC. V is TRBV6-5 and J is TRBJ1-2; possibly TRBD1 for D (5 bases). Germline V gives CDR1 MNHEY, CDR2 SVGAGI. V was shortened by 11 bases and J by 3 bases, with 16 bases between the two germline ends. This CDR3 spans 13 amino acids.

The chain carries TRBV27 and TRBJ2-7, with 8 bases fitting TRBD1. Germline CDR1 is MNHEY and CDR2 is SMNVEV (reference sequence). This CDR3 has 18 residues. The V gene end was trimmed by 1 base and the J gene end by 5 bases; junction bases not matched to a gene: 16. CDR3 amino acids: CASSLYPPQGARGNEQYF. CDR3 coding DNA: TGTGCCAGCAGTTTATACCCCCCCCAGGGGGCTAGGGGGAACGAGCAGTACTTC.

The CDR3 is CASSPGQGASYEQYF. In nucleotides, the CDR3 is TGTGCCAGCAGCCCCGGACAGGGGGCCTCCTACGAGCAGTACTTC. The rearrangement uses TRBV7-2 and TRBJ2-7, with 11 bases aligning to TRBD1. The CDR3 extends over 15 amino acids. Germline V CDR1 and CDR2: SGHTA, FQGNSA. J gave up 0 bases and V 5 bases, and 3 bases lay outside the gene matches.

The gene calls are TRBV6-2 or TRBV6-3 and TRBJ1-5, with TRBD1 identical over 10 bases. There are 15 residues in the CDR3. After removal of 2 bases from V and 7 bases from J, the junction contained 5 bases not matched to a gene. CDR1 MNHEY and CDR2 SVGEGT come from the germline V gene. CDR3 DNA: TGTGCCAGCAGTTACGCTGGGACAGGGGAACAGCCCCAGCATTTT. The encoded protein is CASSYAGTGEQPQHF.

The chain couples TRBV5-5 to TRBJ2-7; TRBD1 matches 8 bases. The CDR3 length is 15 residues. The germline V gene encodes CDR1 SGHKS and CDR2 YYEKEE (reference sequence). The J segment lost 0 bases and the V segment lost 0 bases, leaving 2 bases of the junction unmatched. The CDR3: CASSLVQGVSYEQYF. In DNA form, the CDR3 reads TGTGCCAGCAGCTTGGTACAGGGGGTCTCCTACGAGCAGTACTTC. Together with reference TRBV5-5 and TRBJ2-7, the CDR3 gives the full variable domain: DAGVTQSPTHLIKTRGQQVTLRCSPISGHKSVSWYQQVLGQGPQFIFQYYEKEERGRGNFPDRFSARQFPNYSSELNVNALLLGDSALYLCASSLVQGVSYEQYFGPGTRLTVT.

The V and J genes are TRBV7-2 and TRBJ1-5; a weak D match, TRBD1 (5 bases). Trimming took off 0 bases at V and 0 bases at J, with 9 bases between the two ends. CDR3 length equals 16 residues. Germline loops: CDR1 SGHTA, CDR2 FQGNSA. CDR3 sequence: CASSLAGGYSNQPQHF. The CDR3 coding sequence is TGTGCCAGCAGCTTAGCCGGGGGATATAGCAATCAGCCCCAGCATTTT.